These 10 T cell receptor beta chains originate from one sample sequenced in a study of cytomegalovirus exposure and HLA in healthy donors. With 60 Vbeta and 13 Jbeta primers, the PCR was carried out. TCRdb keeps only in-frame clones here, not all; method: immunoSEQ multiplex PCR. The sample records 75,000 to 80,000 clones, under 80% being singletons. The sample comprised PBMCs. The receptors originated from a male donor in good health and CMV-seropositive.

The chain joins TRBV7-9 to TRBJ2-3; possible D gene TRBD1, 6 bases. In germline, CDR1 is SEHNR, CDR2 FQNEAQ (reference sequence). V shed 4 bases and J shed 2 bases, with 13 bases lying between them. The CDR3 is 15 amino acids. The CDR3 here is CASSSPGTLTDTQYF. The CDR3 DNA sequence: TGTGCCAGCAGCTCCCCCGGGACACTCACAGATACGCAGTATTTT.

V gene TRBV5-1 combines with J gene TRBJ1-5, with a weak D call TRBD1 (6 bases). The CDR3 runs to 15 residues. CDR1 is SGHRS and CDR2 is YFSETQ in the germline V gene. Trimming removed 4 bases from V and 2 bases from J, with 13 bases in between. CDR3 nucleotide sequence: TGCGCCAGCAGCCCCGGGGGGGGCCGCAATCAGCCCCAGCATTTT. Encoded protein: CASSPGGGRNQPQHF.

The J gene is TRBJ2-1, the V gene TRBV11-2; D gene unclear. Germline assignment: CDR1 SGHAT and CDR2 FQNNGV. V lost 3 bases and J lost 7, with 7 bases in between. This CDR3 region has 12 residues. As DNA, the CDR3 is TGTGCCAGCAGCTTTAGCCAAAATGAGCAGTTCTTC. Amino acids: CASSFSQNEQFF.

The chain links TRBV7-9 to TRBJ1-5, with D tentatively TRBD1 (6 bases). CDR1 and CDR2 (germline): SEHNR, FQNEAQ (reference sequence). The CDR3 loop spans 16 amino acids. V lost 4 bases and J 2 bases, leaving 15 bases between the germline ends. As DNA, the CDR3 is TGTGCCAGCAGCTCTCCAGGGGTCGTCGGCAATCAGCCCCAGCATTTT. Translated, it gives CASSSPGVVGNQPQHF.

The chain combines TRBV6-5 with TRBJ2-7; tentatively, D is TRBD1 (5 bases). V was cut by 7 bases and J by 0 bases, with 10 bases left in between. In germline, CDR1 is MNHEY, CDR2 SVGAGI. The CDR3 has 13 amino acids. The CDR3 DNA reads TGTGCCAGCAAAGACAGTGCCTCCTACGAGCAGTACTTC. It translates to CASKDSASYEQYF.

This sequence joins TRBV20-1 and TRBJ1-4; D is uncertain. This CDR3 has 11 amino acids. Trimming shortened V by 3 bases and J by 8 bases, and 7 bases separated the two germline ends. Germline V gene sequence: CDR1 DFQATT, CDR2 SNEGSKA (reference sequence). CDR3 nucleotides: TGCAGTGCTAGTATAGTGGAAAAACTGTTTTTT. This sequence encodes CSASIVEKLFF.

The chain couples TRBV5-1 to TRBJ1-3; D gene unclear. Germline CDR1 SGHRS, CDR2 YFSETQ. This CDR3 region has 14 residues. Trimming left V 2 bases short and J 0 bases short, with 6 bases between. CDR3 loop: CASSFDSSGNTIYF. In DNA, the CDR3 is TGCGCCAGCAGCTTTGACTCCTCTGGAAACACCATATATTTT.

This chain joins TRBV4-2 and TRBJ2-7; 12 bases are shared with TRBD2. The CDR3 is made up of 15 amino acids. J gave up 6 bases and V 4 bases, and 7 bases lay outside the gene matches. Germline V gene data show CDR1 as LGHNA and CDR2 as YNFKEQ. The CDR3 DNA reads TGTGCCAGCAGCCCGCTAGCGGGGGGGGGCTCCGAGCAGTACTTC. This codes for CASSPLAGGGSEQYF.

CDR3 DNA sequence: TGTGCCAGCAGCGGCGGACAGGGCTATGGCTACACCTTC. Residues: CASSGGQGYGYTF. This chain joins TRBV7-3 and TRBJ1-2; TRBD1 agrees at 8 bases. Germline V gives CDR1 SGHTA, CDR2 FQGTGA. With V trimmed by 5 bases and J by 4 bases, 3 bases remained unmatched. The CDR3 runs to 13 residues.

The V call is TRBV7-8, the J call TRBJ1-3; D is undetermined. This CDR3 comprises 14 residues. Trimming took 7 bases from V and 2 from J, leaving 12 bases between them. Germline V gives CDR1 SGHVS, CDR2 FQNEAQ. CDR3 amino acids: CASKPGVAGNTIYF. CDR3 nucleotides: TGTGCCAGCAAGCCCGGGGTAGCTGGAAACACCATATATTTT.